This T cell receptor beta chain was sequenced for a study of cytomegalovirus exposure and HLA in healthy donors. Overall study results and limits: A further, later analysis showed that HLA-associated TCR beta chains (compared with equally common others) were more clonally expanded.

The CDR3 runs 17 residues. Germline V CDR1 and CDR2: KGHSH, LQKENI. V lost 6 bases and J 8 bases, leaving 25 bases between the germline ends. This PCR relied on a set of 60 Vbeta primers and 13 Jbeta primers. Data came from immunoSEQ multiplex PCR; TCRdb stores just in-frame clones and leaves some out. The sample gives around 190,000 clones, 70% to 80% of which show up once; less than 3.5% is in the top ten. This clone showed up just a few times. What it binds is unknown. J is TRBJ1-4 and V is TRBV18; TRBD1 is a possible D gene (6 bases). This sequence originates from a young woman in good health and CMV-seronegative. The sequenced material came from PBMCs. Here the CDR3 DNA reads TGTGCCAGCTCGCTAGAGCTTACAGGGTGGAAACCCGAAAAACTGTTTTTT. Protein: CASSLELTGWKPEKLFF.